Below are 25 T cell receptor beta chains sequenced from a single sample in a study of cytomegalovirus exposure and HLA in healthy donors. The assay was immunoSEQ multiplex PCR, and TCRdb's table has in-frame clones only and misses some. The profile shows roughly 90,000 clones, 85% of them singletons. Sequenced sample: PBMCs. The receptors derive from a man aged 18 to 29 in good health and CMV-seropositive.

The rearrangement uses TRBV5-6 and TRBJ2-1, with D uncertain. Per the germline V gene, CDR1 is SGHDT and CDR2 is YYEEEE. Trimming stripped 4 bases from V and 10 bases from J, with 9 bases between. The CDR3 covers 11 residues. The CDR3, as DNA: TGTGCCAGCAGCAATCACTACGAGCAGTTCTTC. This gives the protein CASSNHYEQFF.

The CDR3 DNA is TGTGCCAGCACAATAGCGGGATTGAACAATGAGCAGTTCTTC. Protein product: CASTIAGLNNEQFF. V and J are TRBV19 and TRBJ2-1, with TRBD2 matching 8 bases. Unmatched junction bases numbered 9, after V lost 9 bases and J lost 5 bases. The CDR3 spans 14 residues. CDR1 is LNHDA, CDR2 SQIVND, per germline (reference sequence).

This clone was seen only a few times. This specimen includes other DNA sequences encoding the same CDR3. The J gene is TRBJ1-2, the V gene TRBV7-8, with a tentative D call TRBD1 (6 bases). V was trimmed by 3 bases and J by 4 bases, leaving 12 bases between them. This CDR3 contains 14 residues. Germline CDR1 reads SGHVS; CDR2 reads FQNEAQ. The CDR3 DNA is TGTGCCAGCAGCTTGGAAGGACAGACCTATGGCTACACCTTC. Translation gives CASSLEGQTYGYTF.

This clone was seen ten or more times. The same CDR3 is also encoded by other DNA sequences in this sample. The J gene is TRBJ2-7, the V gene TRBV2; 9 bases align to TRBD1. The germline CDR1 and CDR2 sequences are SNHLY and FYNNEI. The V gene end was trimmed by 4 bases and the J gene end by 3 bases; junction bases not matched to a gene: 1. CDR3 length: 13 residues. Here the CDR3 DNA reads TGTGCCAGCAGTGTGGGACAGGGCTACGAGCAGTACTTC. Protein product: CASSVGQGYEQYF.

V is TRBV19 and J is TRBJ2-2; D is unclear. CDR1 LNHDA and CDR2 SQIVND come from the germline V gene (reference sequence). The CDR3 spans 16 residues. V lost 1 base and J lost 4, with 13 bases in between. The CDR3 is CASSIGSKPSTGELFF. The CDR3 DNA follows: TGTGCCAGTAGTATAGGGTCCAAACCCAGCACCGGGGAGCTGTTTTTT. Supplemented by reference TRBV19 and TRBJ2-2, the full variable domain reads DGGITQSPKYLFRKEGQNVTLSCEQNLNHDAMYWYRQDPGQGLRLIYYSQIVNDFQKGDIAEGYSVSREKKESFPLTVTSAQKNPTAFYLCASSIGSKPSTGELFFGEGSRLTVL.

CDR3 sequence: CAWSGLSGNTIYF. DNA for the CDR3: TGTGCCTGGAGTGGGCTCTCTGGAAACACCATATATTTT. The V and J genes are TRBV30 and TRBJ1-3; D unresolved. Germline-derived CDR1 and CDR2 are GTSNPN and SVGIG (reference sequence). V lost 1 base to trimming and J lost 0 bases, with 4 bases between them. This CDR3 spans 13 amino acids.

The rearrangement links TRBV6-6 to TRBJ1-1, with unresolved D. CDR1 is MNHNY, CDR2 SVGAGI, per germline (reference sequence). Trimming took 6 bases from V and 4 from J, leaving 15 bases between them. The CDR3 runs 14 residues. The CDR3 reads CASSLGVPLTEAFF. DNA of the CDR3: TGTGCCAGCAGCCTCGGGGTCCCACTCACTGAAGCTTTCTTT.

The chain has TRBV30 and TRBJ1-5; no definite D call. With 0 bases removed from V and 7 bases from J, the gap between germline ends came to 10 bases. This CDR3 comprises 13 residues. Per germline, CDR1 GTSNPN and CDR2 SVGIG (reference sequence). CDR3 DNA: TGTGCCTGGAGTGTAACGGGTCGGCAGCCCCAGCATTTT. This encodes CAWSVTGRQPQHF.

The chain employs TRBV18 and TRBJ2-7, with 10 positions matching TRBD1. CDR1 and CDR2 (germline): KGHSH, LQKENI. CDR3 length equals 13 residues. The junction had 1 base not matched to a gene; V was cut back by 3 bases and J by 5 bases. The DNA of the CDR3 is TGTGCCAGCTCACCGGGACAGGGGAACGAGCAGTACGTC. Translation gives CASSPGQGNEQYV.

In DNA form, the CDR3 reads TGTGCCACCAGCAGCCTGGACAGGGAGGCAGATACGCAGTATTTT. Amino acids: CATSSLDREADTQYF. J is TRBJ2-3 and V is TRBV15, with 8 bases that match TRBD1. The CDR3 sequence is 15 residues long. Trimming cost V 3 bases and J 4 bases; bases outside gene matches: 6. From germline, CDR1 is LNHNV and CDR2 YYDKDF (reference sequence).

J is TRBJ2-3 and V is TRBV4-1; maybe TRBD1 (5 bases). CDR1 and CDR2 from the germline V gene are MGHRA and YSYEKL. V was trimmed by 4 bases and J by 0 bases, leaving 8 bases between them. CDR3 length equals 14 residues. CDR3 in amino acids: CASSRQTSTDTQYF. The CDR3 DNA sequence: TGCGCCAGCAGCCGACAGACTAGCACAGATACGCAGTATTTT.

The chain carries TRBV30 and TRBJ2-1, with TRBD2 identical over 9 bases. Germline lookup yields CDR1 GTSNPN and CDR2 SVGIG (reference sequence). Unmatched junction bases numbered 2, after V lost 4 bases and J lost 1 base. The CDR3 is 14 residues long. In DNA, the CDR3 is TGTGCCTGGAAGCGGGAGGTATCCTACAATGAGCAGTTCTTC. This sequence encodes CAWKREVSYNEQFF.

The chain has TRBV28 and TRBJ2-1; TRBD2 agrees at 12 bases. Trimming cost V 4 bases and J 4 bases; bases outside gene matches: 5. This CDR3 comprises 16 residues. Germline V gene lookup returns CDR1 MDHEN and CDR2 SYDVKM. The CDR3 nucleotides are TGTGCCAGCAGTTGGACCCTAGCGGGAGGGTACAATGAGCAGTTCTTC. Translated, it gives CASSWTLAGGYNEQFF.

This chain uses TRBV11-2 with TRBJ1-3; D uncertain. The CDR3 covers 14 residues. Trimming took off 1 base at V and 4 bases at J, with 8 bases between the two ends. Germline assignment: CDR1 SGHAT and CDR2 FQNNGV. The CDR3 DNA follows: TGTGCCAGCAGCTTAGCGGGGTCAGGAAACACCATATATTTT. It yields the protein CASSLAGSGNTIYF.

V usage is TRBV4-1 and J usage is TRBJ2-1; 9 bases are a match to TRBD2. In germline, CDR1 is MGHRA, CDR2 YSYEKL. V dropped 5 bases and J dropped 5; count of bases not matched to a gene: 7. The CDR3 spans 15 residues. CDR3 residues: CASSVTSGWDNEQFF. DNA for the CDR3: TGCGCCAGCAGCGTAACTAGCGGGTGGGACAATGAGCAGTTCTTC.

V usage is TRBV6-5 and J usage is TRBJ1-5; no definite D call. Trimming shortened V by 6 bases and J by 0 bases, and 12 bases separated the two germline ends. This CDR3 has 15 residues. Germline V gene sequence: CDR1 MNHEY, CDR2 SVGAGI. CDR3 loop: CASSQTEYSNQPQHF. CDR3 nucleotides: TGTGCCAGCAGCCAGACGGAGTATAGCAATCAGCCCCAGCATTTT.

The CDR3 here is CASSEGSGTDTQYF. In DNA, the CDR3 is TGTGCCAGCAGTGAAGGGAGCGGCACAGATACGCAGTATTTT. The chain recombines TRBV2 with TRBJ2-3; D not certain. Germline V CDR1 and CDR2: SNHLY, FYNNEI. The CDR3 has 14 residues. V shed 1 base and J shed 1 base, with 6 bases lying between them.

The V gene is TRBV9, the J gene TRBJ1-1; 11 positions match TRBD1. V shed 0 bases, J shed 4 bases, and the junction held 2 bases outside the gene matches. The CDR3 consists of 15 residues. Germline values: CDR1 SGDLS, CDR2 YYNGEE. CDR3 in amino acids: CASSVDGTGGTEAFF. CDR3 DNA sequence: TGTGCCAGCAGCGTAGACGGGACAGGGGGCACTGAAGCTTTCTTT.

The chain joins TRBV27 to TRBJ2-7, with 8 bases lining up with TRBD1. V gave up 5 bases and J gave up 4 bases; unmatched junction bases: 10. Germline V CDR1 and CDR2: MNHEY, SMNVEV (reference sequence). The CDR3 runs to 15 residues. CDR3 protein: CASSRVDRDFYEQYF. The CDR3 coding sequence is TGTGCCAGCAGTCGAGTGGACAGGGACTTTTACGAGCAGTACTTC.

The DNA of the CDR3 is TGTGCCAGCAGCCCCGACAGGGGTGTCTATGGCTACACCTTC. Translation gives CASSPDRGVYGYTF. The chain joins TRBV4-2 to TRBJ1-2; TRBD1 aligns across 8 bases. Germline-derived CDR1 and CDR2 are LGHNA and YNFKEQ. V was pared by 4 bases and J by 4 bases, with 5 bases of the junction left unmatched. The CDR3 spans 14 residues.

The chain is built from TRBV11-3 and TRBJ1-1, with 11 bases identical to TRBD1. Per germline, CDR1 SGHNT and CDR2 YENEEA. This CDR3 spans 15 amino acids. V dropped 6 bases and J dropped 2; count of bases not matched to a gene: 5. CDR3 residues: CASRRGQGVNTEAFF. The CDR3 bases are TGTGCCAGCAGGAGGGGACAGGGGGTTAACACTGAAGCTTTCTTT.

The chain is built from TRBV29-1 and TRBJ2-7; weak D call: TRBD2 (6 bases). Trimming shortened V by 6 bases and J by 3 bases, and 12 bases separated the two germline ends. In germline, CDR1 is SQVTM, CDR2 ANQGSEA. The CDR3 contains 12 residues. The CDR3 region is CSVGLPNYEQYF. The CDR3 region has the DNA TGCAGCGTGGGACTCCCCAACTACGAGCAGTACTTC.

The chain joins TRBV18 to TRBJ1-3, with 7 bases that match TRBD1. J gave up 3 bases and V 3 bases, and 11 bases lay outside the gene matches. The CDR3 has 17 amino acids. CDR1 KGHSH and CDR2 LQKENI come from the germline V gene. DNA of the CDR3: TGTGCCAGCTCACCGTTGTCGATCGCAGGGGGTGGAAACACCATATATTTT. Translation: CASSPLSIAGGGNTIYF.

This clone came up a few times. The chain employs TRBV6-5 and TRBJ2-7; maybe TRBD2 (6 bases). Trimming removed 4 bases at V and 2 bases at J, with 18 bases between. The CDR3 sequence is 16 residues long. Per germline, CDR1 MNHEY and CDR2 SVGAGI. Written as DNA, the CDR3 is TGTGCCAGCAGTTTCGACCCGACTAGAGGGGCCTACGAGCAGTACTTC. It translates to CASSFDPTRGAYEQYF.

The chain employs TRBV5-1 and TRBJ2-1, with TRBD2 matching over 8 bases. Trimming cost V 6 bases and J 4 bases; bases outside gene matches: 6. Germline V gene sequence: CDR1 SGHRS, CDR2 YFSETQ. The CDR3 runs to 14 residues. The CDR3 coding sequence is TGCGCCAGCACTCAGACTAGCGTTTACAATGAGCAGTTCTTC. Translation gives CASTQTSVYNEQFF.